This T cell receptor (beta chain) was sequenced for a study of blood T cell repertoires in COVID-19. Whole-study context: The samples span acute and convalescent COVID-19 from the United States, Italy and Spain.

Per the original methods: Nucleated cell counts were estimated from reference gene primer amplification. The protocol was immunoSEQ multiplex PCR, while the TCRdb copy is restricted to in-frame clones and leaves out a portion. That table gives V, J and clone size, and the DNA gave D and trimming. The data show some 300,000 clones, 89% seen once. The CDR3 covers 15 residues. The V and J ends lost 8 bases and 5 bases, in that order; junction bases with no gene match: 13. Germline V lookup: CDR1 KGHSH, CDR2 LQKENI. Categorization into cohorts depended on clinical history that participants reported. Each recovered donor of Cohort 3 presented with two negative PCRs, clearance, or symptom resolution.

The chain carries TRBV18 and TRBJ2-7; 9 bases map to TRBD1. The clonotype was recovered from a woman in her forties who had recovered from COVID-19. Sequencing was carried out using PBMCs or T cells enriched from blood (not recorded which). The CDR3 loop is CASAPSGTGSHEQYF. CDR3 in DNA: TGTGCCAGCGCCCCATCAGGGACAGGGAGCCACGAGCAGTACTTC. The full variable domain, in which reference TRBV18 and TRBJ2-7 provide the parts outside the CDR3, is NAGVMQNPRHLVRRRGQEARLRCSPMKGHSHVYWYRQLPEEGLKFMVYLQKENIIDESGMPKERFSAEFPKEGPSILRIQQVVRGDSAAYFCASAPSGTGSHEQYFGPGTRLTVT.